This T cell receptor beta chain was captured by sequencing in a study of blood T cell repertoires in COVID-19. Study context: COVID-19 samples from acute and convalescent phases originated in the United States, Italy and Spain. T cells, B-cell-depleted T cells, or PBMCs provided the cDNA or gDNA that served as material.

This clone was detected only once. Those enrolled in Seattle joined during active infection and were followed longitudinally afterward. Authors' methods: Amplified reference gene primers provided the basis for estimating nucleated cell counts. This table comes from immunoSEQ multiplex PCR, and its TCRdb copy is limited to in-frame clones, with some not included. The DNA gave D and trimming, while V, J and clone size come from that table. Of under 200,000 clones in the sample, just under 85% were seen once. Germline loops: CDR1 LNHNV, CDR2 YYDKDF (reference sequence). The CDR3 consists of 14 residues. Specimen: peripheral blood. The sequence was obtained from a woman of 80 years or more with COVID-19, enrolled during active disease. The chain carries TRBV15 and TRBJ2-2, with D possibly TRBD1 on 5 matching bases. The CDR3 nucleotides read TGTGCAGTTAGTATAGGGGCGAACACCGGGGAGCTGTTTTTT. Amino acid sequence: CAVSIGANTGELFF. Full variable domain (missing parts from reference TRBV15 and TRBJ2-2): DAMVIQNPRYQVTQFGKPVTLSCSQTLNHNVMYWYQQKSSQAPKLLFHYYDKDFNNEADTPDNFQSRRPNTSFCFLDIRSPGLGDTAMYLCAVSIGANTGELFFGEGSRLTVL.